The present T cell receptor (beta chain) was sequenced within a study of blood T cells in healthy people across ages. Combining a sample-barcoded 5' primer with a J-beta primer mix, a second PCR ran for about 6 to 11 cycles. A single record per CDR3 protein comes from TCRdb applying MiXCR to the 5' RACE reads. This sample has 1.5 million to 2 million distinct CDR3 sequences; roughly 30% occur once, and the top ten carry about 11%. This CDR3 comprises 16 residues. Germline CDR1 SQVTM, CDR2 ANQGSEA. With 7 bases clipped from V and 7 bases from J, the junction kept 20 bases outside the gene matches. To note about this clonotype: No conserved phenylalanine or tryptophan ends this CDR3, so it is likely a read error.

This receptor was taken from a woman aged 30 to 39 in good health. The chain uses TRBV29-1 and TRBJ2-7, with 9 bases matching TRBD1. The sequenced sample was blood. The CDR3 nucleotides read TGCAGCGCCTCTTGGGAGGGGGACAGGGAGGTGTGGGAGCAGTACCTC. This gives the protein CSASWEGDREVWEQYL.